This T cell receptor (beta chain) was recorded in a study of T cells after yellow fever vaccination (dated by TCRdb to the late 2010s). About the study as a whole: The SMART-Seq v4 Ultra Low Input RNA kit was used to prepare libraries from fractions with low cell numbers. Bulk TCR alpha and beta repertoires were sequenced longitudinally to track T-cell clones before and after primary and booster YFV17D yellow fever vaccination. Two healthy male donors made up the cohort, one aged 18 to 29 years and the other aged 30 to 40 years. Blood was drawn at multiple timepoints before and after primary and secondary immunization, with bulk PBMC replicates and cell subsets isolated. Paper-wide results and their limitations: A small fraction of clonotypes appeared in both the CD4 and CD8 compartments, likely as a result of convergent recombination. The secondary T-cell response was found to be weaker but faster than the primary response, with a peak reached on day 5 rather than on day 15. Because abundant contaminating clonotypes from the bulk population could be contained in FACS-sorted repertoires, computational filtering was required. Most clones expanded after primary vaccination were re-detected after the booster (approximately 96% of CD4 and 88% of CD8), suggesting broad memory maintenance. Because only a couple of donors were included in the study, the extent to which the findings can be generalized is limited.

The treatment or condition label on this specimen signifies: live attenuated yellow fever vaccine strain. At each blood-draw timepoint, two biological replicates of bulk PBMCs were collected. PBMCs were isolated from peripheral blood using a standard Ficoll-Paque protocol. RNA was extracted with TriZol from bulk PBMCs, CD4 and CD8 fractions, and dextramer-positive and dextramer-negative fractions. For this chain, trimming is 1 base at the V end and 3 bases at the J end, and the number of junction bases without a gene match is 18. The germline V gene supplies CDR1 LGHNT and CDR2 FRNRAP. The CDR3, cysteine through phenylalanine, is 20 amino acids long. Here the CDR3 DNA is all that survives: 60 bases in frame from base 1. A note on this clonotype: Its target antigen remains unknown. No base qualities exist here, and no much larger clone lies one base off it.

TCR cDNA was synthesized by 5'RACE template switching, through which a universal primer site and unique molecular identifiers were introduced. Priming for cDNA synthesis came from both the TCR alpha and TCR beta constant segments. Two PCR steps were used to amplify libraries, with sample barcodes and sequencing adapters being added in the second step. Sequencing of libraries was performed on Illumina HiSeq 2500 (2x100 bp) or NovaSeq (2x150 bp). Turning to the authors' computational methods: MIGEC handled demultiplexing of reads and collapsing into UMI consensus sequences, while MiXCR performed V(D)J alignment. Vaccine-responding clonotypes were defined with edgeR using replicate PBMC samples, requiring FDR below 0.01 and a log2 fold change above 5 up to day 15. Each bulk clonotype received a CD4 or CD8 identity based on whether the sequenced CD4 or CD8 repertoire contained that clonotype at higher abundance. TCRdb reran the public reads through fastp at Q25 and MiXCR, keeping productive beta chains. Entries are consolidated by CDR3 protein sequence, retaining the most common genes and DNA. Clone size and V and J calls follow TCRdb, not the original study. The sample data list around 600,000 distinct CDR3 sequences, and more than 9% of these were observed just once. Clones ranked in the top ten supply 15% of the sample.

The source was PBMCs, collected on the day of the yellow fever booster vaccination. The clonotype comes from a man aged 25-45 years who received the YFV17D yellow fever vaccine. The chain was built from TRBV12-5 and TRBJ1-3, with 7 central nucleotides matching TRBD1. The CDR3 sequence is CASGLALDRKVANFGNTIYF. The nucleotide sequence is TGTGCTAGTGGTTTGGCACTGGACAGGAAAGTAGCCAATTTTGGAAACACCATATATTTT.